The clone carrying this T cell receptor beta chain was seen many times. The library was built from around 0.4 ug RNA with molecular barcoded adaptors for alpha/delta and beta/gamma chains. TCRdb called the reads again in MiXCR, with one record for every CDR3 protein. The table shows approximately 40,000 distinct CDR3 sequences, with roughly an eighth occurring only once. Germline CDR1 SGHRS, CDR2 YFSETQ. This CDR3 contains 15 residues. Unmatched junction bases numbered 4, after V lost 6 bases and J lost 0 bases. This sample stems from a study of read filtering for tumor transcriptome and immune sequencing.

The sequencing sample was made of a population of CD138-negative cells sorted from bone marrow. This chain uses TRBV5-1 with TRBJ2-7, with 12 bases that match TRBD1. The sequence was obtained from a donor over 35 with multiple myeloma. This chain's CDR3 is CASKPGQGASYEQYF. CDR3 DNA sequence: TGCGCCAGCAAGCCGGGACAGGGGGCCTCCTACGAGCAGTACTTC.